The clone carrying this T cell receptor (beta chain) came up a few times. Amplified TCR beta CDR3 regions derived from RNA transcripts. In the first-round RT-PCR of the TCR CDR3, the HTBI primer set was used. TCRdb reprocessed the multiplex PCR reads via MiXCR and lists one record per CDR3 protein. The table has about 770,000 distinct CDR3 sequences, approximately 18% seen once. CDR1 LNHDA and CDR2 SQIVND come from the germline V gene (reference sequence). The V gene lost 3 bases and the J gene lost 7 bases, with 19 bases spanning the gap. This CDR3 is 16 amino acids long. The entry originates in a study of T cells in Graves' hyperthyroidism and ophthalmopathy.

J is TRBJ1-5 and V is TRBV19, with TRBD1 as a possible D gene (6 bases). The receptor's source is a woman in her 50s with Graves' hyperthyroidism that later progressed to Graves' ophthalmopathy. Input material: blood. CDR3 loop: CASSIPRTAFGQPQHF. In DNA, the CDR3 is TGTGCCAGTAGTATCCCTAGGACAGCTTTTGGGCAGCCCCAGCATTTT.